The clone carrying this T cell receptor beta chain occurred many times. Any gene name here is a mouse gene name. The missing CDR3 end, 4 residues past where the read stops, is filled in from the germline J gene. The CDR3 is 12 residues long. Germline loops: CDR1 FNHDT, CDR2 SITEND (reference sequence). The sample originates from a study of CD8+ T cells in alopecia areata. Sorting of pooled cutaneous lymph node cells used CD4, CD8alpha, NKG2D, NKG2ACE and other markers. Reverse transcribed after extraction, RNA yielded cDNA as the sequencing template. TCRdb's table, derived via immunoSEQ multiplex PCR, lists solely in-frame clones and lacks some. The sample was found to contain under 20,000 clones, and every one recurs.

The clonotype originates from a C3H/HeJ mouse with alopecia areata. The strain is characterized by the MHC haplotype H2-k. The V call is TRBV19, the J call TRBJ2-5; 9 positions agree with TRBD1. The material sequenced was CD8+ T cells sorted from a lymph node. The CDR3: CASSGQGDTQYF. Partial CDR3 DNA: TGTGCCAGCAGTGGACAGGGGGAC.